The 9 T cell receptor beta chains below were found in one sample sequenced in a study of Ad26.COV2.S vaccination and SARS-CoV-2 variants. Treatment given: around 19 received Ad26.COV2.S at low or high dose, single or two shots; 5 received placebo; per-sample allocation not given. Day 63 after the first injection of vaccine or placebo was the sampling time. Assay: immunoSEQ multiplex PCR; the TCRdb copy retains only in-frame clones and omits some. The sample contains roughly 450,000 clones, 80% to 95% of which appear only once. Here the sequenced sample was peripheral blood, taken in a trial of Ad26.COV2.S vaccine versus placebo. The source is a person between 18 and 60 years old who received the Ad26.COV2.S COVID-19 vaccine or a placebo.

The chain combines TRBV19 with TRBJ2-1; either TRBD1 or TRBD2 may fit D (6 bases each). CDR3 length equals 15 residues. V dropped 6 bases and J dropped 2 bases, with 14 bases sitting between them. Germline lookup yields CDR1 LNHDA and CDR2 SQIVND (reference sequence). CDR3 loop: CASSNREVPYNEQFF. CDR3 DNA sequence: TGTGCCAGTAGCAACAGGGAGGTTCCCTACAATGAGCAGTTCTTC.

The gene calls are TRBV7-9 and TRBJ1-4; no reliable D call. Germline loops: CDR1 SEHNR, CDR2 FQNEAQ (reference sequence). Trimming took 8 bases from V and 5 from J, leaving 18 bases between them. The CDR3 sequence is 15 residues long. The CDR3, as DNA: TGTGCCAGCTCCCCCGGGAGGGATCTCAATGAAAAACTGTTTTTT. Its translation: CASSPGRDLNEKLFF.

CDR3 sequence: CASRGSGTETQYF. The DNA of the CDR3 is TGTGCCAGCAGAGGGAGCGGAACAGAGACCCAGTACTTC. J is TRBJ2-5 and V is TRBV5-5; a possible D gene is TRBD2 (5 bases). CDR3 size: 13 residues. The V gene lost 5 bases and the J gene lost 4 bases, with 12 bases spanning the gap. In germline, CDR1 is SGHKS, CDR2 YYEKEE (reference sequence). Full variable domain (remainder filled in from reference TRBV5-5 and TRBJ2-5): DAGVTQSPTHLIKTRGQQVTLRCSPISGHKSVSWYQQVLGQGPQFIFQYYEKEERGRGNFPDRFSARQFPNYSSELNVNALLLGDSALYLCASRGSGTETQYFGPGTRLLVL.

The rearrangement joins TRBV10-2 to TRBJ2-6; possible D gene TRBD1, 6 bases. CDR3 length: 14 amino acids. Germline loops: CDR1 WSHSY, CDR2 SAAADI. With 8 bases removed from V and 4 bases from J, the gap between germline ends came to 12 bases. DNA of the CDR3: TGCGCCAGCGGCACAGGGTTGGGGGCCAACGTCCTGACTTTC. Protein: CASGTGLGANVLTF.

This rearrangement joins TRBV27 to TRBJ2-1; no firm D call. Germline values: CDR1 MNHEY, CDR2 SMNVEV (reference sequence). The CDR3 has 14 residues. V gave up 4 bases and J gave up 7 bases, with 14 bases separating them. The CDR3 coding sequence is TGTGCCAGCAGTTCGACTCGTGGTTTAAATGAGCAGTTCTTC. This codes for CASSSTRGLNEQFF.

This chain connects TRBV28 to TRBJ2-6; no firm D call. The V gene lost 5 bases and the J gene lost 1 base, with 3 bases spanning the gap. This CDR3 spans 13 amino acids. CDR1 MDHEN and CDR2 SYDVKM come from the germline V gene. CDR3 in amino acids: CASSTSGANVLTF. The CDR3 DNA follows: TGTGCCAGCAGTACTTCTGGGGCCAACGTCCTGACTTTC. Together with reference TRBV28 and TRBJ2-6, the CDR3 gives the full variable domain: DVKVTQSSRYLVKRTGEKVFLECVQDMDHENMFWYRQDPGLGLRLIYFSYDVKMKEKGDIPEGYSVSREKKERFSLILESASTNQTSMYLCASSTSGANVLTFGAGSRLTVL.

This clone showed up just once. This chain uses TRBV6-5 with TRBJ2-3; D may be TRBD2 (5 bases). The CDR3 totals 13 residues. Trimming removed 7 bases at V and 3 bases at J, with 11 bases between. Germline V gives CDR1 MNHEY, CDR2 SVGAGI. The CDR3 bases are TGTGCCAGCACCCACCGGGGTACAGATACGCAGTATTTT. Translating gives CASTHRGTDTQYF.

The genes are TRBV9 and TRBJ2-1; TRBD2 aligns across 13 bases. V shed 4 bases and J 8 bases; nucleotides not matched to a gene: 6. Germline V CDR1 and CDR2: SGDLS, YYNGEE. The CDR3 runs 15 residues. Here the CDR3 reads CASSTGLAGSDEQFF. The CDR3 DNA is TGTGCCAGCAGCACGGGACTAGCGGGATCTGATGAGCAGTTCTTC.

V and J are TRBV5-1 and TRBJ2-7; D may be TRBD2 (7 bases). CDR3 size: 14 residues. V dropped 4 bases and J dropped 7 bases, with 18 bases sitting between them. Germline CDR1 is SGHRS and CDR2 is YFSETQ. CDR3 sequence (DNA): TGCGCCAGCAGCCCAGCGGCGGGGGCGGGTGAGCAGTACTTC. Residues: CASSPAAGAGEQYF. Full variable domain (missing parts from reference TRBV5-1 and TRBJ2-7): KAGVTQTPRYLIKTRGQQVTLSCSPISGHRSVSWYQQTPGQGLQFLFEYFSETQRNKGNFPGRFSGRQFSNSRSEMNVSTLELGDSALYLCASSPAAGAGEQYFGPGTRLTVT.